This TCR beta chain emerged from a study of blood T cell repertoires in COVID-19. Study background: Spain, Italy and the United States supplied samples that represented acute and convalescent COVID-19. PBMCs, B-cell-depleted T cells, or T cells provided the cDNA or gDNA that made up the material.

Assay used: immunoSEQ multiplex PCR; TCRdb lists only in-frame clones, some missing. Of under 300,000 clones listed, around 83% are singletons. The germline V gene encodes CDR1 GTSNPN and CDR2 SVGIG (reference sequence). Trimming removed 0 bases at V and 6 bases at J, with 14 bases between. There are 15 residues in the CDR3. Residents of over 20 US areas, aged 18 to 89 years, made up the participants. The receptor comes from a woman in her 50s who had been exposed to COVID-19. The chain recombines TRBV30 with TRBJ2-2, with D tentatively TRBD2 (6 bases). The sample taken for sequencing was PBMCs or T cells enriched from blood (not recorded which). This CDR3 reads CAWSVIPRGSGELFF. Here the CDR3 DNA reads TGTGCCTGGAGTGTCATTCCGCGGGGTTCCGGGGAGCTGTTTTTT.